The 6 T cell receptor beta chains presented below share a single source sample, sequenced in a study of blood T cell repertoires in COVID-19. This table comes from immunoSEQ multiplex PCR, and its TCRdb copy is limited to in-frame clones, with some not included. The profile covers roughly 80,000 clones, with roughly four fifths appearing a single time and 21% taken by the ten largest. The sequencing sample was made of peripheral blood. These receptors were taken from a human donor in a cohort sampled during active COVID-19.

This clone has only one observation. In DNA form, the CDR3 reads TGTGCCAGCAGGGTAGGACAGGGCTCCACCGGGGAGCTGTTTTTT. This gives the protein CASRVGQGSTGELFF. The V gene is TRBV2, the J gene TRBJ2-2; 8 nucleotides match TRBD1. The CDR3 extends over 15 amino acids. After removal of 6 bases from V and 4 bases from J, the junction contained 7 bases not matched to a gene. Germline V gene lookup returns CDR1 SNHLY and CDR2 FYNNEI.

Here the CDR3 reads CASSIRQGRGTDTQYF. CDR3 DNA: TGTGCCAGCAGCATCCGACAGGGACGGGGCACAGATACGCAGTATTTT. The chain couples TRBV11-3 to TRBJ2-3; 7 positions agree with TRBD1. Germline-derived CDR1 and CDR2 are SGHNT and YENEEA. The trim removed 5 bases at V and 1 base at J, leaving 9 bases unmatched. CDR3 length equals 16 residues.

The chain couples TRBV18 to TRBJ1-2; D uncertain. V lost 0 bases and J lost 8, with 16 bases in between. The CDR3 loop spans 15 amino acids. CDR1 KGHSH and CDR2 LQKENI come from the germline V gene. The CDR3 DNA is TGTGCCAGCTCACCACCGATCCGGGAGACTGGCGGCTACACCTTC. This codes for CASSPPIRETGGYTF.

The chain carries TRBV5-1 and TRBJ1-4, with no clear D. The V and J ends lost 1 base and 8 bases respectively, with 6 bases between them. The CDR3 consists of 12 residues. Germline-derived CDR1 and CDR2 are SGHRS and YFSETQ. In DNA, the CDR3 is TGCGCCAGCAGCTTGAACGGGGAAAAACTGTTTTTT. As protein: CASSLNGEKLFF.

The chain uses TRBV7-9 and TRBJ2-5; 13 bases line up with TRBD2. The CDR3 extends over 16 amino acids. After removal of 4 bases from V and 1 base from J, the junction contained 3 bases not matched to a gene. Per germline, CDR1 SEHNR and CDR2 FQNEAQ (reference sequence). The CDR3 DNA is TGTGCCAGCAGCTCCGGGACTAGCGGGGCCCAAGAGACCCAGTACTTC. It encodes CASSSGTSGAQETQYF. Full variable domain (remainder filled in from reference TRBV7-9 and TRBJ2-5): DTGVSQNPRHKITKRGQNVTFRCDPISEHNRLYWYRQTLGQGPEFLTYFQNEAQLEKSRLLSDRFSAERPKGSFSTLEIQRTEQGDSAMYLCASSSGTSGAQETQYFGPGTRLLVL.

The chain is built from TRBV27 and TRBJ2-5, with D perhaps matching TRBD2 (5 bases). Trimming stripped 6 bases from V and 1 base from J, with 9 bases between. CDR1 is MNHEY and CDR2 is SMNVEV in the germline V gene (reference sequence). The CDR3 totals 13 residues. The CDR3 bases are TGTGCCAGCAGCCCGGGGTTCCAAGAGACCCAGTACTTC. Its protein is CASSPGFQETQYF.